This TCR beta chain was captured in a study of graft-versus-host responses after intestinal transplantation. The wider study: Multivisceral, liver-intestinal, or isolated intestinal grafts were transplanted into recipients. Every transplant recipient was induced with anti-thymocyte globulin, then maintained on tacrolimus and steroids for 2 to 4 years.

As concerns this clone: Its target is unknown.

Assay used: immunoSEQ multiplex PCR; TCRdb lists only in-frame clones, some missing. This sample has around 100,000 clones, with roughly 87% found just once. Study-wide results and caveats: Detection of GvH clones occurred in recipient marrow, and some had their first appearance in ileum or blood.

The source was unstimulated CD4+ T cells sorted from spleen or lymph node cells, collected before transplant. The clonotype was recovered from a human donor who was the organ donor for an intestinal transplant.

Here the CDR3 reads CASSWTGNAGSNEQFF. Here the CDR3 DNA reads TGTGCCAGCAGCTGGACAGGGAATGCCGGTAGCAATGAGCAGTTCTTC. This chain joins TRBV5-6 and TRBJ2-1, with 8 bases identical to TRBD1. After removal of 3 bases from V and 6 bases from J, the junction contained 11 bases not matched to a gene. The CDR3 totals 16 residues. The V gene's germline CDR1 is SGHDT and CDR2 YYEEEE.